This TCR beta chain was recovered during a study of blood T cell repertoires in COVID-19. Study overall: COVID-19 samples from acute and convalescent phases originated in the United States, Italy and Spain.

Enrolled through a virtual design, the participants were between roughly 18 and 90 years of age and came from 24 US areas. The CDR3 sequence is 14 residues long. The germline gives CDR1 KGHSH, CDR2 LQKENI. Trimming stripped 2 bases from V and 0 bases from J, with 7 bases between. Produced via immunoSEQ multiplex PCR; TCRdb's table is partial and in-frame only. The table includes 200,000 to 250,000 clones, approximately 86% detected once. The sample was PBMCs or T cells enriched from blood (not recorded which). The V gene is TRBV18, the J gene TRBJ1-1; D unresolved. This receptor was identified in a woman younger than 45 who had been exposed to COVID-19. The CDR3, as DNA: TGTGCCAGCTCACCAGGGCGACTGAACACTGAAGCTTTCTTT. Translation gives CASSPGRLNTEAFF.